This is a list of T cell receptor beta chains from one sample in a study of blood T cell repertoires in COVID-19. Some clones are missing from TCRdb's copy, which holds only in-frame ones; the method was immunoSEQ multiplex PCR. The profile shows tens of thousands of clones, just under 80% of them singletons. Sequencing used peripheral blood. The receptors stem from a human donor in a cohort sampled during active COVID-19. Each CDR3 is given with its conserved first and last residue. The D gene is left open where the match is weak. Size is stated for part of the rows, as once, few or many counts, or as a class when the clone is expanded.

length: 12
V: TRBV29-1
J: TRBJ1-4
size: -
D: -
DNA: TGCAGCGTTTCACAGGGAAATGAAAAACTGTTTTTT
CDR3: CSVSQGNEKLFF

length: 16
V: TRBV5-4
J: TRBJ2-1
size: -
D: TRBD2
DNA: TGTGCCAGCAGCTTGGGCGTAAGGACTAGCACGGATGAGCAGTTCTTC
CDR3: CASSLGVRTSTDEQFF

length: 14
V: TRBV7-2
J: TRBJ1-1
size: -
D: TRBD1
DNA: TGTGCCAGCAGCCCACGACAGGGGCGCACTGAAGCTTTCTTT
CDR3: CASSPRQGRTEAFF

length: 16
V: TRBV27
J: TRBJ2-1
size: -
D: TRBD2
DNA: TGTGCCAGCAGTCTCGGGGAGTGGGGGGGCTACAATGAGCAGTTCTTC
CDR3: CASSLGEWGGYNEQFF

length: 14
V: TRBV6-2/TRBV6-3
J: TRBJ1-1
size: -
D: -
DNA: TGTGCCAGCAGTTACTTAGCGCGGAACACTGAAGCTTTCTTT
CDR3: CASSYLARNTEAFF

length: 13
V: TRBV5-1
J: TRBJ2-2
size: -
D: -
DNA: TGCGCCAGCAGTACCGGCCCGGGCGGGGAGCTGTTTTTT
CDR3: CASSTGPGGELFF

length: 11
V: TRBV28
J: TRBJ1-2
size: -
D: -
DNA: TGTGCCAGCAGTTTCTACTATGGCTACACCTTC
CDR3: CASSFYYGYTF

length: 15
V: TRBV5-1
J: TRBJ2-5
size: -
D: -
DNA: TGCGCCAGCAGCCCAGGGGTGGGGGCGGCAGAGACCCAGTACTTC
CDR3: CASSPGVGAAETQYF

length: 15
V: TRBV19
J: TRBJ1-2
size: -
D: -
DNA: TGTGCCAGTAGTATCCTGCAGGGCATTGCGGTTGGCTACACCTTC
CDR3: CASSILQGIAVGYTF

length: 17
V: TRBV18
J: TRBJ2-6
size: -
D: -
DNA: TGTGCCAGCTCACCGAGCACGTTAAGAGCTGGGGCCAACGTCCTGACTTTC
CDR3: CASSPSTLRAGANVLTF

length: 15
V: TRBV4-3
J: TRBJ2-3
size: -
D: -
DNA: TGCGCCAGCAGCCAAGACAGGTTCGTTGCAGATACGCAGTATTTT
CDR3: CASSQDRFVADTQYF

length: 17
V: TRBV5-1
J: TRBJ1-1
size: -
D: TRBD1
DNA: TGCGCCAGCAGCTTGGGACAGGGGGAGGGTTTCGTCACTGAAGCTTTCTTT
CDR3: CASSLGQGEGFVTEAFF

length: 13
V: TRBV29-1
J: TRBJ2-7
size: -
D: -
DNA: TGCAGCGTTGAATCCGGACTGGGATACGAGCAGTACTTC
CDR3: CSVESGLGYEQYF

length: 17
V: TRBV10-3
J: TRBJ2-6
size: -
D: -
DNA: TGTGCCATCAGTGAGTCGGCCGGACACTCTGGGGCCAACGTCCTGACTTTC
CDR3: CAISESAGHSGANVLTF

length: 13
V: TRBV3-1/TRBV3-2
J: TRBJ2-1
size: once
D: TRBD1
DNA: TGTGCCAGCAGCCCTCTTGGACAGGGCGAGCAGTTCTTC
CDR3: CASSPLGQGEQFF

length: 15
V: TRBV12-5
J: TRBJ1-6
size: -
D: -
DNA: TGTGCTAGTGGTATTCGGGACACCTATAATTCACCCCTCCACTTT
CDR3: CASGIRDTYNSPLHF

length: 13
V: TRBV2
J: TRBJ2-7
size: -
D: -
DNA: TGTGCCAGCATCGGTCAAGATACCTACGAGCAGTACTTC
CDR3: CASIGQDTYEQYF

length: 16
V: TRBV5-1
J: TRBJ2-7
size: few
D: -
DNA: TGCGCCAGCAGCTTGGAAGTCGGGGGATGGAACTACGAGCAGTACTTC
CDR3: CASSLEVGGWNYEQYF

length: 14
V: TRBV4-1
J: TRBJ1-5
size: -
D: -
DNA: TGCGCCAGCAGCCTGGACACCCAGAGTCAGCCCCAGCATTTT
CDR3: CASSLDTQSQPQHF

length: 15
V: TRBV6-2/TRBV6-3
J: TRBJ2-7
size: once
D: TRBD1
DNA: TGTGCCAGCAGTTCCAGGAGACAGGGTTCCTACGAGCAGTACTTC
CDR3: CASSSRRQGSYEQYF

length: 15
V: TRBV7-8
J: TRBJ2-1
size: -
D: -
DNA: TGTGCCAGCAGCTTAGCCGGGAGCTCCTACAATGAGCAGTTCTTC
CDR3: CASSLAGSSYNEQFF

length: 15
V: TRBV6-6
J: TRBJ2-2
size: few
D: -
DNA: TGTGCCAGCAAGTCGGAGGGAGCGAACACCGGGGAGCTGTTTTTT
CDR3: CASKSEGANTGELFF

length: 13
V: TRBV5-1
J: TRBJ2-3
size: -
D: TRBD2
DNA: TGCGCCAGCAGAGGTACTAGCGGTAATACGCAGTATTTT
CDR3: CASRGTSGNTQYF

length: 15
V: TRBV27
J: TRBJ2-1
size: -
D: TRBD2
DNA: TGTGCCAGCGTAGACGGGACTAGCGGGAGCAATGAGCAGTTCTTC
CDR3: CASVDGTSGSNEQFF

length: 15
V: TRBV5-1
J: TRBJ1-1
size: -
D: TRBD1
DNA: TGCGCCAGCAGCTTTGAGGGACAGTCGAACACTGAAGCTTTCTTT
CDR3: CASSFEGQSNTEAFF

length: 17
V: TRBV9
J: TRBJ1-2
size: -
D: TRBD1
DNA: TGTGCCAGCAGCTCCATGGGTGCTAGACAGGGCTTCTATGGCTACACCTTC
CDR3: CASSSMGARQGFYGYTF

length: 13
V: TRBV27
J: TRBJ1-1
size: -
D: -
DNA: TGTGCCAGCTCTTACAGGGAAAACACTGAAGCTTTCTTT
CDR3: CASSYRENTEAFF

length: 13
V: TRBV29-1
J: TRBJ2-1
size: -
D: TRBD2
DNA: TGCAGCGTTGAACTAGCGGGATACAATGAGCAGTTCTTC
CDR3: CSVELAGYNEQFF

length: 14
V: TRBV7-2
J: TRBJ2-3
size: -
D: -
DNA: TGTGCCAGCAGCTTATCCCCGGGGACAGATACGCAGTATTTT
CDR3: CASSLSPGTDTQYF

length: 14
V: TRBV5-1
J: TRBJ2-2
size: few
D: TRBD1
DNA: TGCGCCAGCAGCTTGGACAGGGGCACCGGGGAGCTGTTTTTT
CDR3: CASSLDRGTGELFF

length: 14
V: TRBV6-5
J: TRBJ2-7
size: -
D: -
DNA: TGTGCCAGCAGGACAGGCGGGGGAGTCTACGAGCAGTACTTC
CDR3: CASRTGGGVYEQYF

length: 19
V: TRBV11-3
J: TRBJ1-2
size: once
D: TRBD1
DNA: TGTGCCAGCAGCTCGGCATGGAGCGAGGGGGCTTACTCAGGGTCCGGCTACACCTTC
CDR3: CASSSAWSEGAYSGSGYTF

length: 16
V: TRBV15
J: TRBJ1-4
size: -
D: -
DNA: TGTGCCACCAGCTCCCGGGAGACCCTCACTAATGAAAAACTGTTTTTT
CDR3: CATSSRETLTNEKLFF

length: 16
V: TRBV5-6
J: TRBJ2-7
size: -
D: TRBD2
DNA: TGTGCCAGCAGCTTGGGGCTAGCGGGGGGGCCCCACGAGCAGTACTTC
CDR3: CASSLGLAGGPHEQYF

length: 17
V: TRBV5-4
J: TRBJ2-1
size: -
D: TRBD2
DNA: TGTGCCAGCAGCTTGGGGGGCGGGGGTTCTTCCTACAATGAGCAGTTCTTC
CDR3: CASSLGGGGSSYNEQFF

length: 12
V: TRBV5-5
J: TRBJ1-2
size: -
D: -
DNA: TGTGCCAGCAGTCTAAGGGGCTATGGCTACACCTTC
CDR3: CASSLRGYGYTF

length: 14
V: TRBV5-1
J: TRBJ2-1
size: -
D: TRBD2
DNA: TGCGCCAGCAGCGTCGGACTAGCGGGGGGTGAGCAGTTCTTC
CDR3: CASSVGLAGGEQFF

length: 16
V: TRBV11-3
J: TRBJ2-1
size: -
D: -
DNA: TGTGCCAGCAGCTTATCTACGGGAGCGATCTACAATGAGCAGTTCTTC
CDR3: CASSLSTGAIYNEQFF

length: 13
V: TRBV27
J: TRBJ1-2
size: once
D: TRBD1
DNA: TGTGCCTGTAGGGGACAGGGAACCTATGGCTACACCTTC
CDR3: CACRGQGTYGYTF

length: 17
V: TRBV5-1
J: TRBJ2-1
size: -
D: TRBD2
DNA: TGCGCCAGCACCCCCCGTTTAGGTAGCGGGGGGGCAAATGAGCAGTTCTTC
CDR3: CASTPRLGSGGANEQFF

length: 14
V: TRBV18
J: TRBJ2-1
size: few
D: -
DNA: TGTGCCAGCTCACCACAGGACAGAGGCAATGAGCAGTTCTTC
CDR3: CASSPQDRGNEQFF

length: 16
V: TRBV18
J: TRBJ2-3
size: -
D: TRBD2
DNA: TGTGCCAGCTCACCTTATCCTAGCGGGAACACAGATACGCAGTATTTT
CDR3: CASSPYPSGNTDTQYF

length: 14
V: TRBV6-5
J: TRBJ1-2
size: -
D: -
DNA: TGTGCCAGCAGTTACCTCGGGGGGGAATATGGCTACACCTTC
CDR3: CASSYLGGEYGYTF

length: 15
V: TRBV5-1
J: TRBJ2-1
size: -
D: -
DNA: TGCGCCAGCAGCCCGGGGGACCGAGTCTACAATGAGCAGTTCTTC
CDR3: CASSPGDRVYNEQFF

length: 14
V: TRBV6-5
J: TRBJ1-2
size: few
D: TRBD1
DNA: TGTGCCAGCAGTTACGGGCAGGGGGCCTATGGCTACACCTTC
CDR3: CASSYGQGAYGYTF

length: 13
V: TRBV30
J: TRBJ1-2
size: -
D: TRBD1
DNA: TGTGCCTGGAGTACCGGGACAGTGAGTTCTAGGGTCTTC
CDR3: CAWSTGTVSSRVF

length: 12
V: TRBV10-3
J: TRBJ1-1
size: -
D: TRBD1
DNA: TGTGCCATCAGTGGGACAGGGACTGAAGCTTTCTTT
CDR3: CAISGTGTEAFF

length: 13
V: TRBV28
J: TRBJ2-1
size: -
D: -
DNA: TGTGCCAGCAGTTCGAACCCTTTAGCAGAGCAGTTCTTC
CDR3: CASSSNPLAEQFF

length: 13
V: TRBV4-1
J: TRBJ1-6
size: -
D: -
DNA: TGCGCCAGCTCTACATGGGGCAATTCACCCCTCCACTTT
CDR3: CASSTWGNSPLHF

length: 14
V: TRBV9
J: TRBJ1-2
size: -
D: TRBD1
DNA: TGTGCCAGCAGCCTGCGAGGGGGCGGGGATGGCTACACCTTC
CDR3: CASSLRGGGDGYTF

length: 14
V: TRBV7-9
J: TRBJ2-6
size: -
D: TRBD1
DNA: TGTGCCAGCAGCTCAGGGGGCGCAGCCAACGTCCTGACTTTC
CDR3: CASSSGGAANVLTF

length: 13
V: TRBV4-1
J: TRBJ1-1
size: -
D: -
DNA: TGCGCCAGCACCCTTTCCCCCAACACTGAAGCTTTCTTT
CDR3: CASTLSPNTEAFF